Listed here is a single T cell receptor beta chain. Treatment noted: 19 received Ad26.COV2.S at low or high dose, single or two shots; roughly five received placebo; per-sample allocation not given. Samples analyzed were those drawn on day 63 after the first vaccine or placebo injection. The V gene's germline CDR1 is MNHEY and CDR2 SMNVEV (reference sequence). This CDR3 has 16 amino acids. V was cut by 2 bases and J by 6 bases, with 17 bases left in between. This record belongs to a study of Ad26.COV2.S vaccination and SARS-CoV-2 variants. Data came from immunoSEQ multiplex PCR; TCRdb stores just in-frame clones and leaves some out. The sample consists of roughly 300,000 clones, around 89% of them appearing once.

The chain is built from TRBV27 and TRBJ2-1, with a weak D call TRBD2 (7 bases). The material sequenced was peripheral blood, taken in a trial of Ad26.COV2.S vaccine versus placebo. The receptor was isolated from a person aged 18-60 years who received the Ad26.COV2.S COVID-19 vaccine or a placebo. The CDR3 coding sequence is TGTGCCAGCAGTTTAGTTCGGGGGGCTGCGACCAATGAGCAGTTCTTC. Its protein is CASSLVRGAATNEQFF.